These T cell receptor beta chains were read from a single sample in a study of blood T cell repertoires in COVID-19. Sequencing used immunoSEQ multiplex PCR; TCRdb keeps in-frame clones, though not all of them. The sample lists a few hundred thousand clones; approximately 87% were seen once. The sample comprised peripheral blood. Every receptor here comes from a man in his 60s with acute or convalescent COVID-19. Each CDR3 is given with its conserved first and last residue. The order of the fields is CDR3 length, V gene, D gene, J gene, CDR3 protein. A D gene is named only where the DNA matches it firmly.

18	TRBV5-4	NA	TRBJ2-2	CASSGGPALSVRVRELFF
15	TRBV27	NA	TRBJ2-5	CASSLSMEGAETQYF
16	TRBV30	TRBD1	TRBJ1-2	CAWSVHRGNANYGYTF
18	TRBV5-1	NA	TRBJ1-1	CASSLALVARGTGTEAFF
15	TRBV28	TRBD1	TRBJ2-7	CASSLLRGQPYEQYF
15	TRBV10-3	TRBD1	TRBJ2-7	CAISEAWQGALEQYF
14	TRBV9	TRBD1	TRBJ1-6	CASSVDQGQSPLHF
14	TRBV5-1	TRBD2	TRBJ2-1	CASKIAGSNDEQFF
15	TRBV7-2	TRBD1	TRBJ1-2	CASSRRTGAAYGYTF
15	TRBV24-1	TRBD1	TRBJ2-5	CATSDSDRGPETQYF
15	TRBV27	NA	TRBJ1-3	CASTYGGDSGNTIYF
15	TRBV24-1	NA	TRBJ2-6	CATSDYRSGANVLTF
13	TRBV2	NA	TRBJ2-7	CASSDGGSYEQYF
14	TRBV11-3	NA	TRBJ2-1	CASSFSREWNEQFF
13	TRBV11-3	NA	TRBJ1-1	CASSWYRDTEAFF
19	TRBV7-3	NA	TRBJ2-6	CASSSPTREKGSGANVLTF
15	TRBV5-4	TRBD2	TRBJ2-1	CAAAILTGGNNEQFF
15	TRBV28	TRBD2	TRBJ2-7	CASFLVGLVIHEQYF
14	TRBV7-9	NA	TRBJ1-2	CASSSEAGVDGYTF
13	TRBV7-2	TRBD1	TRBJ1-5	CASSPGGVQPQHF
14	TRBV9	NA	TRBJ1-1	CASSAVLPDTEAFF
14	TRBV7-3	TRBD1	TRBJ2-3	CASSNHRGPDTQYF
16	TRBV19	TRBD2	TRBJ2-5	CASSTISGRGEETQYF
17	TRBV3-1/TRBV3-2	NA	TRBJ1-2	CASSQDLYPAGVYGYTF